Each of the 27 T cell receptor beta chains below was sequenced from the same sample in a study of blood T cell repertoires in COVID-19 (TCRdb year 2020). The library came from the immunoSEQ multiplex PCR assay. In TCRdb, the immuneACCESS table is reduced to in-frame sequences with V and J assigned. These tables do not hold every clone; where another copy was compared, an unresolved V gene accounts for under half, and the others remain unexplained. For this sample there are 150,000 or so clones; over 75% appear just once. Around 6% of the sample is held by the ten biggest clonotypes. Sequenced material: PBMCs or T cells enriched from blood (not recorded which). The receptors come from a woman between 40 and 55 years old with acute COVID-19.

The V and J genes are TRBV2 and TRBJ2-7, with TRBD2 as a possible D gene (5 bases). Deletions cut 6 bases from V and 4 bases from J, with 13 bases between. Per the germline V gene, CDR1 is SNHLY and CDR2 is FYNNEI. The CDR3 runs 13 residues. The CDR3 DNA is TGTGCCAGCAGCCGGGAAAGAAATTACGAGCAGTACGTC. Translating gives CASSRERNYEQYV.

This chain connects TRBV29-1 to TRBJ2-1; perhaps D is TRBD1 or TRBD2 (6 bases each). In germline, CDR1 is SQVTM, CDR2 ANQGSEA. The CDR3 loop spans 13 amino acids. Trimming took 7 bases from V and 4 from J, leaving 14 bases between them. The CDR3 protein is CSAAGQAYNEQFF. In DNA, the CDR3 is TGCAGCGCGGCGGGACAAGCATACAATGAGCAGTTCTTC.

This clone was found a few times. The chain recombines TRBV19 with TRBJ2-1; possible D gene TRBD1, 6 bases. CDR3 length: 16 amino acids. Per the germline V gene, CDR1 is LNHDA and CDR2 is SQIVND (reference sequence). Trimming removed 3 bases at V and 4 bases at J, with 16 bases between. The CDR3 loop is CASSMRGQSSYNEQFF. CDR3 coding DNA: TGTGCCAGTAGTATGAGAGGACAGTCGTCGTACAATGAGCAGTTCTTC.

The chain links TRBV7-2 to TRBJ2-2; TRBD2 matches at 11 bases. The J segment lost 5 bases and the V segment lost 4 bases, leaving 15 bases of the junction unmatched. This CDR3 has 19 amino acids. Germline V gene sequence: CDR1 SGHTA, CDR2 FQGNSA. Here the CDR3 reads CASSSRGSSGRVGTGELFF. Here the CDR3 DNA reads TGTGCCAGCAGCTCCCGCGGGAGTAGCGGGAGGGTTGGGACCGGGGAGCTGTTTTTT.

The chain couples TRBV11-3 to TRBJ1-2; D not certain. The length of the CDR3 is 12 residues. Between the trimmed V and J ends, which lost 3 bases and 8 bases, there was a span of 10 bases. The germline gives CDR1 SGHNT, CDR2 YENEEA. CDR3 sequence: CASSFGLGGYTF. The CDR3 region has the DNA TGTGCCAGCAGCTTCGGACTAGGCGGCTACACCTTC.

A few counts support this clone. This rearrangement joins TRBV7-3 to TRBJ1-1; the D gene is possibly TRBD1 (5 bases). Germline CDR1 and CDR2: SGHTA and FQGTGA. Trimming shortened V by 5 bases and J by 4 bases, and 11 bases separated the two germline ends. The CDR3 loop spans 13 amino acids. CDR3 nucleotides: TGTGCCAGCAGCACAAGGGGAGGCACTGAAGCTTTCTTT. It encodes CASSTRGGTEAFF.

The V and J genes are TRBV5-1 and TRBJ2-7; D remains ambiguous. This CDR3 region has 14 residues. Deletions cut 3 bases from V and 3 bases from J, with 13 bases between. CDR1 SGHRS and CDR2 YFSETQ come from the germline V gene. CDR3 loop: CASSSGFFGYEQYF. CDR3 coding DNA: TGCGCCAGCAGCTCCGGGTTTTTCGGCTACGAGCAGTACTTC.

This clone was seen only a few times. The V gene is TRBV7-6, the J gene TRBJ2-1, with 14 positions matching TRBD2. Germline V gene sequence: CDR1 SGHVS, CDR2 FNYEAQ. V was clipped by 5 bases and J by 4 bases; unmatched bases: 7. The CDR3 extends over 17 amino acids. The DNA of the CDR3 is TGTGCCAGCAGCCTCGGACTAGCGGGAGGTCCTTACAATGAGCAGTTCTTC. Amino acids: CASSLGLAGGPYNEQFF.

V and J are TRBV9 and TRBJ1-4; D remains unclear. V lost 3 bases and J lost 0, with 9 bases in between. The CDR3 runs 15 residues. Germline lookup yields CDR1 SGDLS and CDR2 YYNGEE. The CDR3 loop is CASSAYRSTNEKLFF. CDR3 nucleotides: TGTGCCAGCAGCGCGTACAGATCAACTAATGAAAAACTGTTTTTT.

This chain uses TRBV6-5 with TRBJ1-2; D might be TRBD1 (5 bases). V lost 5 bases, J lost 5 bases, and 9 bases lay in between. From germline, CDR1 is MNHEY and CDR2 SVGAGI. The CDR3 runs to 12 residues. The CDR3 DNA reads TGTGCCAGCAGTATCCGACAGTATGGCTACACCTTC. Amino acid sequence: CASSIRQYGYTF.

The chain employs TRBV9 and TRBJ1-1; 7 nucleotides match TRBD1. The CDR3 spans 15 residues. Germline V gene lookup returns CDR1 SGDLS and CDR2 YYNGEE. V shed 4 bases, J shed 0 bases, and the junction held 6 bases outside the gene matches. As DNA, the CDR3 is TGTGCCAGCAGCCGCCGACAGGGATTGAACACTGAAGCTTTCTTT. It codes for CASSRRQGLNTEAFF.

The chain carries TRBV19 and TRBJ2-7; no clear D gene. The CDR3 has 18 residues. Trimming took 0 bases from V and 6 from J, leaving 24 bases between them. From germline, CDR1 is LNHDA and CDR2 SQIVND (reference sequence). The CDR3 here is CASSIDIPPVRPRGEQYV. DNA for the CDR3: TGTGCCAGTAGTATAGATATCCCCCCAGTGAGGCCCCGAGGCGAGCAGTACGTC.

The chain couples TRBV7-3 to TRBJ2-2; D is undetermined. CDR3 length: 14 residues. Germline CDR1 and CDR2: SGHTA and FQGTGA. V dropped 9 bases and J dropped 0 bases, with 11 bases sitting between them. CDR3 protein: CASSTSANTGELFF. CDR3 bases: TGTGCCAGTTCGACTTCCGCGAACACCGGGGAGCTGTTTTTT.

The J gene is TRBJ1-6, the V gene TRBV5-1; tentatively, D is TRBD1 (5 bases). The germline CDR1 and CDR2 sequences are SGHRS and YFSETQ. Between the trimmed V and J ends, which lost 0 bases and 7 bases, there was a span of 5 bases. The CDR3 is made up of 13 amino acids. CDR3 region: CASSLEGNSPLHF. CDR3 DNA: TGCGCCAGCAGCTTGGAGGGGAATTCACCCCTCCACTTT.

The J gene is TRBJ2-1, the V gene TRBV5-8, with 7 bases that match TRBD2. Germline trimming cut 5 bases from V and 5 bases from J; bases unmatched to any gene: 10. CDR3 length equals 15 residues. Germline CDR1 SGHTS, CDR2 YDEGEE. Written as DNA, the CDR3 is TGTGCCAGCAGAACTACGGGGGGACGAAACAATGAGCAGTTCTTC. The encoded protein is CASRTTGGRNNEQFF.

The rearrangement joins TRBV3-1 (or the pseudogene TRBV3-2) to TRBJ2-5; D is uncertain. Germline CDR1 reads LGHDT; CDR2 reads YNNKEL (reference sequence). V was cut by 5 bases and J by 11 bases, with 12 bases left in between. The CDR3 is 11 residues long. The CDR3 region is CASSSIAVQYF. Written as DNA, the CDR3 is TGTGCCAGCAGCTCAATCGCGGTGCAGTACTTC.

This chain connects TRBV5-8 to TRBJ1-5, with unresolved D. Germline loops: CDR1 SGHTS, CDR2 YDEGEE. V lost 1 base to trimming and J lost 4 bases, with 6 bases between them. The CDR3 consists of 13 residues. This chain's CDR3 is CASSLNQNQPQHF. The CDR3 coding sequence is TGTGCCAGCAGCTTGAATCAAAATCAGCCCCAGCATTTT.

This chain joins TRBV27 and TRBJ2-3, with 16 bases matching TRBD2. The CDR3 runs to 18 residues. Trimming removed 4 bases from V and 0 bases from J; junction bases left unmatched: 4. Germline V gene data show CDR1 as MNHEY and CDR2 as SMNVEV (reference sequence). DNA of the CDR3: TGTGCCAGCAGTTCGGGACTAGCGGGGGGGTGGAGCACAGATACGCAGTATTTT. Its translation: CASSSGLAGGWSTDTQYF.

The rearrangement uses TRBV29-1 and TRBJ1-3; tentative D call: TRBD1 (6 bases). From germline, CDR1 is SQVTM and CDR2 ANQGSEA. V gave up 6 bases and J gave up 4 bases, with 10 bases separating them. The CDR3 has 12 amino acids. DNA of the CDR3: TGCAGCGTCGTAAGGGGGGGAAACACCATATATTTT. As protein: CSVVRGGNTIYF.

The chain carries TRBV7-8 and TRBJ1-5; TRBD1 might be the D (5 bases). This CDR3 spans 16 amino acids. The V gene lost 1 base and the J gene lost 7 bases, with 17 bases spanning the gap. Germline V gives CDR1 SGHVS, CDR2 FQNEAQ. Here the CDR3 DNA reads TGTGCCAGCAGCTTAGGGGGTCAGGGAAGGCGCCAGCCCCAGCATTTT. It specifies CASSLGGQGRRQPQHF.

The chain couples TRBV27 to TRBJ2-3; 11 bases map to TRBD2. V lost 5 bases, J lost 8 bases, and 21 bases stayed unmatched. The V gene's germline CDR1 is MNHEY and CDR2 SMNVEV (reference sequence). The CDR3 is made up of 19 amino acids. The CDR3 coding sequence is TGTGCCAGCAGTCCCCAGGTGGCGGGGGGACTAGCGGTTCTGGGTACGCAGTATTTT. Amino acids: CASSPQVAGGLAVLGTQYF.

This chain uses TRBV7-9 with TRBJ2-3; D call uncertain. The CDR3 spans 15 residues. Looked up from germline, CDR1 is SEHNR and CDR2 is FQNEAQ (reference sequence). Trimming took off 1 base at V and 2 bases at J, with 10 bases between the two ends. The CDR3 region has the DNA TGTGCCAGCAGCTTAGGCGGCGGAGTCACAGATACGCAGTATTTT. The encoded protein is CASSLGGGVTDTQYF.

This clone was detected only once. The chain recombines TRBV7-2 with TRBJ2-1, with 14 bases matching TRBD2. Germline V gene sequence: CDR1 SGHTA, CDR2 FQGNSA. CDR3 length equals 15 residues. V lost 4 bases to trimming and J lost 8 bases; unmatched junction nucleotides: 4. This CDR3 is CASSSGLAGVYEQFF. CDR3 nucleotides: TGTGCCAGCAGCTCGGGACTAGCGGGAGTCTATGAGCAGTTCTTC.

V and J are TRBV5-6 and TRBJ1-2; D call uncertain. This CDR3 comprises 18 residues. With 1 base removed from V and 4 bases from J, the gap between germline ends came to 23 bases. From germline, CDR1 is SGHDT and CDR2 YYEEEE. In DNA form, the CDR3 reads TGTGCCAGCAGCTTGAGGTCCGATCTTTTCCTAGTCAGCTATGGCTACACCTTC. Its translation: CASSLRSDLFLVSYGYTF.

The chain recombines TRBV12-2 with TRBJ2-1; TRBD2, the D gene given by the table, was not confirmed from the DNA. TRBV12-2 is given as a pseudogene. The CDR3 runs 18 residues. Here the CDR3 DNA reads TGTGCAAGTCGCTTAGCGCAGGTCGGGGGACTAGATCGCAATGAGCAGTTCTTC. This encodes CASRLAQVGGLDRNEQFF.

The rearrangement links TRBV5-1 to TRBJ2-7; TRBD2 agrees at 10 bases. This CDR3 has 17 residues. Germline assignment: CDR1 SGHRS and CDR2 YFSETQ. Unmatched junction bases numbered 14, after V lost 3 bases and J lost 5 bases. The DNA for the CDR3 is TGCGCCAGCAGCTCTTACCCCGGGAGCGGGAGGGCCAACGAGCAGTACTTC. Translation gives CASSSYPGSGRANEQYF. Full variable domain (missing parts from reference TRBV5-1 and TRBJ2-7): KAGVTQTPRYLIKTRGQQVTLSCSPISGHRSVSWYQQTPGQGLQFLFEYFSETQRNKGNFPGRFSGRQFSNSRSEMNVSTLELGDSALYLCASSSYPGSGRANEQYFGPGTRLTVT.

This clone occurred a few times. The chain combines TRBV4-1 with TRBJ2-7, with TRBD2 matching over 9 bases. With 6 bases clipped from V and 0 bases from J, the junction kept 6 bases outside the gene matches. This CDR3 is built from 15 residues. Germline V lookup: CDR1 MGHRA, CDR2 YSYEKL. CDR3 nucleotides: TGCGCCAGCAGGCCGGGACTAGCTTACTCCTACGAGCAGTACTTC. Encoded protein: CASRPGLAYSYEQYF.